The 16 T cell receptor beta chains below come from one sample, sequenced in a study of read filtering for tumor transcriptome and immune sequencing. Molecular barcoded adaptors covering alpha/delta and beta/gamma chains were used on about 0.4 ug RNA. TCRdb reprocessed the reads with MiXCR, giving one entry per CDR3 protein. The data contain 62,000 or so distinct CDR3 sequences, 20% to 25% of them seen just once; the ten biggest clones take up about 17%. Sequencing was performed on a population of CD138-negative cells sorted from bone marrow. The source of these receptors is a donor at least 40 years old with multiple myeloma.

In the case of this clonotype: This may be a read error: a much more frequent sequence differs by one nucleotide. V gene TRBV11-2 combines with J gene TRBJ2-3, with D possibly matching TRBD2 (6 bases). CDR1 is SGHAT, CDR2 FQNNGV, per germline. The length of the CDR3 is 14 residues. V was pared by 6 bases and J by 6 bases, with 16 bases between. For the CDR3, the DNA is TGTGCCAGCAGTTCTAGCGCTCGGGGGGATACGCAGTATTTT. Its translation: CASSSSARGDTQYF.

The chain uses TRBV7-6 and TRBJ2-6, with no clear D. The germline V gene has CDR1 SGHVS and CDR2 FNYEAQ. Trimming cost V 3 bases and J 3 bases, with 0 bases left between them. CDR3 length: 12 residues. CDR3 protein: CASSFGANVLTF. In nucleotides, the CDR3 is TGTGCCAGCAGCTTTGGGGCCAACGTCCTGACTTTC.

This chain connects TRBV28 to TRBJ2-5, with D possibly TRBD1 on 6 matching bases. Germline CDR1 MDHEN, CDR2 SYDVKM. The CDR3 extends over 16 amino acids. V lost 7 bases and J 6 bases, leaving 24 bases between the germline ends. The CDR3 bases are TGTGCCAGCACGACAGCCGGGACAACGCTCACGAAGACCCAGTACTTC. It translates to CASTTAGTTLTKTQYF.

This clonotype was found once. A read error may explain this, as a much larger clone is one base away. The gene calls are TRBV14 and TRBJ2-7; D is perhaps TRBD2 (6 bases). The CDR3 totals 13 residues. CDR1 SGHDN and CDR2 FVKESK come from the germline V gene. The CDR3: CAGSQDRRGGLYF. The CDR3 region has the DNA TGTGCCGGCAGCCAAGATCGGAGGGGAGGTCTGTACTTC. Variable domain in full (rest from reference TRBV14 and TRBJ2-7): EAGVTQFPSHSVIEKGQTVTLRCDPISGHDNLYWYRRVMGKEIKFLLHFVKESKQDESGMPNNRFLAERTGGTYSTLKVQPAELEDSGVYFCAGSQDRRGGLYFGPGTRLTVT.

This clonotype was observed a few times. This sequence joins TRBV5-1 and TRBJ2-3; 7 bases are shared with TRBD1. Trimming at V came to 0 bases and at J to 0 bases, leaving 7 bases not matched to a gene. The length of the CDR3 is 17 residues. Per the germline V gene, CDR1 is SGHRS and CDR2 is YFSETQ. The CDR3 loop reads CASSLGLGTASTDTQYF. The DNA for the CDR3 is TGCGCCAGCAGCTTGGGACTTGGGACAGCTAGCACAGATACGCAGTATTTT.

The rearrangement joins TRBV19 to TRBJ2-5, with a possible D match to TRBD1 (6 bases). CDR1 is LNHDA and CDR2 is SQIVND in the germline V gene (reference sequence). The CDR3 runs to 14 residues. V gave up 6 bases and J gave up 3 bases, with 14 bases separating them. This chain's CDR3 is CASSPGQYKETQYF. CDR3 in DNA: TGTGCCAGTAGCCCTGGACAGTACAAAGAGACCCAGTACTTC. The full variable domain, in which reference TRBV19 and TRBJ2-5 provide the parts outside the CDR3, is DGGITQSPKYLFRKEGQNVTLSCEQNLNHDAMYWYRQDPGQGLRLIYYSQIVNDFQKGDIAEGYSVSREKKESFPLTVTSAQKNPTAFYLCASSPGQYKETQYFGPGTRLLVL.

The chain links TRBV3-1 to TRBJ1-1; D is possibly TRBD1 (5 bases). Trimming pared 2 bases from V and 3 bases from J, leaving 10 bases between. The CDR3 contains 14 residues. CDR1 LGHDT and CDR2 YNNKEL come from the germline V gene (reference sequence). The CDR3 bases are TGTGCCAGCAGCCAACCAGGGATAGACACTGAAGCTTTCTTT. It yields the protein CASSQPGIDTEAFF.

This clonotype occurred a few times. The V gene is TRBV12-3 or TRBV12-4, the J gene TRBJ2-7, with D hard to call. The length of the CDR3 is 13 residues. Deletions cut 7 bases from V and 4 bases from J, with 14 bases between. The CDR3 DNA reads as TGTGCCAGCAATTCGGAGCATGTGTACGAGCAGTACTTC. Protein product: CASNSEHVYEQYF.

This clonotype was seen repeatedly, ten times or more. The chain couples TRBV7-9 to TRBJ1-1; TRBD1 aligns across 8 bases. Per germline, CDR1 SEHNR and CDR2 FQNEAQ (reference sequence). After removal of 3 bases from V and 5 bases from J, the junction contained 5 bases not matched to a gene. The CDR3 covers 14 residues. CDR3 region: CASSFSGGPTEAFF. For the CDR3, the DNA is TGTGCCAGCAGCTTCTCAGGGGGCCCGACTGAAGCTTTCTTT.

The chain joins TRBV29-1 to TRBJ1-1; the D is unclear. The germline V and J ends were trimmed by 4 bases and 2 bases, with 14 bases remaining between them. Germline CDR1 and CDR2: SQVTM and ANQGSEA. The CDR3 spans 14 residues. CDR3 loop: CSVVGVSQNTEAFF. In DNA form, the CDR3 reads TGCAGCGTTGTAGGAGTATCCCAAAACACTGAAGCTTTCTTT.

Ten or more counts support this clonotype. The chain is built from TRBV6-6 and TRBJ1-1; 8 bases agree with TRBD1. The CDR3 is 16 residues long. Unmatched junction bases numbered 9, after V lost 2 bases and J lost 4 bases. The germline gives CDR1 MNHNY, CDR2 SVGAGI (reference sequence). This chain's CDR3 is CASSYPVQGDRTEAFF. DNA for the CDR3: TGTGCCAGCAGTTACCCGGTACAGGGGGATCGCACTGAAGCTTTCTTT.

Ten or more counts support this clonotype. V is TRBV28 and J is TRBJ2-1; tentatively, D is TRBD1 (6 bases). CDR1 and CDR2 (germline): MDHEN, SYDVKM. V lost 5 bases and J 4 bases, leaving 18 bases between the germline ends. The CDR3 runs to 16 residues. The CDR3 reads CASSTQGFRSYNEQFF. CDR3 sequence (DNA): TGTGCCAGCAGTACCCAGGGGTTTCGATCATACAATGAGCAGTTCTTC. The full variable domain, its missing parts supplied by reference TRBV28 and TRBJ2-1, is DVKVTQSSRYLVKRTGEKVFLECVQDMDHENMFWYRQDPGLGLRLIYFSYDVKMKEKGDIPEGYSVSREKKERFSLILESASTNQTSMYLCASSTQGFRSYNEQFFGPGTRLTVL.

This chain connects TRBV12-3 or TRBV12-4 to TRBJ2-7; D is possibly TRBD2 (7 bases). V was shortened by 1 base and J by 7 bases, with 14 bases between the two germline ends. The CDR3 runs 14 residues. The CDR3 DNA reads TGTGCCAGCAGTTTAGGTCGGGGGGCAAGGGAGCAGTACTTC. Protein sequence: CASSLGRGAREQYF.

This clonotype was recorded once. A read error likely explains this, since a far larger clone differs by one base. The gene calls are TRBV6-5 and TRBJ2-2; D may be TRBD1 or TRBD2 (6 bases each). CDR1 is MNHEY and CDR2 is SVGAGI in the germline V gene. The V end was cut by 11 bases, the J end by 6 bases, with 22 bases between. CDR3 size: 15 residues. CDR3 nucleotides: TGTGCCGGCGGCTCCCCCAGGAGGGGGGCCGGGGAGCTGTTTTTT. Translated, it gives CAGGSPRRGAGELFF.

Ten or more counts support this clonotype. This chain links TRBV6-1 with TRBJ2-1, with 10 bases identical to TRBD1. V lost 1 base to trimming and J lost 2 bases; unmatched junction nucleotides: 8. Germline loops: CDR1 MNHNS, CDR2 SASEGT. This CDR3 is built from 18 residues. In nucleotides, the CDR3 is TGTGCCAGCAGTGAAGAGTCGAGACAGGGGGCTGCCTACAATGAGCAGTTCTTC. It encodes CASSEESRQGAAYNEQFF.

This clonotype was detected many times. The chain carries TRBV29-1 and TRBJ2-1, with D perhaps matching TRBD1 (5 bases). The V end was cut by 3 bases, the J end by 6 bases, with 15 bases between. This CDR3 is built from 14 residues. Germline V gene data show CDR1 as SQVTM and CDR2 as ANQGSEA. In DNA form, the CDR3 reads TGCAGCGTTGATAGTGGGCAGGGTGGCAATGAGCAGTTCTTC. Translating gives CSVDSGQGGNEQFF.